A selection of T cell receptor beta chains follows, all from one sample in a study of CD8 T cells in ankylosing spondylitis. TCRdb independently ran MiXCR on the 5' RACE reads; one entry per CDR3 protein. The table includes roughly 220,000 distinct CDR3 sequences, approximately 20% detected once. Sequencing was carried out using blood, either unsorted or a sorted T cell fraction (not recorded which). The receptors derive from a male donor with ankylosing spondylitis. Both conserved end residues are part of each CDR3. The D gene is left open where the match is weak. Clone size is not always given. Where it is, it says once, few, many or a class for expanded clones.

few	TRBJ2-1	-	TRBV6-2/TRBV6-3	TGTGCCAGCAGTCCACCGGGACTCACCTTTGACTCCTACAATGAGCAGTTCTTC	CASSPPGLTFDSYNEQFF
-	TRBJ2-7	-	TRBV21-1	TGTGCCAGCATTCAGAACGAGCAGTACTTC	CASIQNEQYF
few	TRBJ1-1	-	TRBV5-1	TGCGCCAGCAGCTTGTTTGTGGATGGGAGGACTGAAGCTTTCTTT	CASSLFVDGRTEAFF
-	TRBJ1-5	-	TRBV20-1	TGCAGTGCTACCTACTCGCCCCGGGTCAGGGGCAATCAGCCCCAGCATTTT	CSATYSPRVRGNQPQHF
-	TRBJ2-5	TRBD2	TRBV19	TGTGCCAGTAGTACCGGACTAGCGGGCAGTACCCAAGAGACCCAGTACTTC	CASSTGLAGSTQETQYF
few	TRBJ2-5	-	TRBV11-2	TGTGCCAGCAGCTGGGGGGACTCCCAAGAGACCCAGTACTTC	CASSWGDSQETQYF
-	TRBJ1-1	TRBD1	TRBV3-1	TGTGCCAGCAGCCAAGTTCACAGGGGGGTGGTCACTGAAGCTTTCTTT	CASSQVHRGVVTEAFF
few	TRBJ1-1	-	TRBV7-8	TGTGCCAGCAGCTTTGGCGGGGGTGAAGCTTTCTTT	CASSFGGGEAFF
-	TRBJ1-1	-	TRBV11-2	TGTGCCAGCAGCTGGGGCCAGGGAGGCACTGAAGCTTTCTTT	CASSWGQGGTEAFF
few	TRBJ2-7	-	TRBV5-5	TGTGCCAGCAGCTTGGGGCCACACGAGCAGTACTTC	CASSLGPHEQYF
-	TRBJ2-5	TRBD2	TRBV20-1	TGCAGTGCTAGATCGCGGGGGACTAGCGGAGACTACCAAGAGACCCAGTACTTC	CSARSRGTSGDYQETQYF
many	TRBJ2-5	-	TRBV27	TGTGCCAGCAGTTTATCGGGGCAAGAGACCCAGTACTTC	CASSLSGQETQYF
-	TRBJ2-7	-	TRBV7-9	TGTGCCAGCAGCCCCCTAGACGAGCAGTACTTC	CASSPLDEQYF
-	TRBJ2-1	TRBD2	TRBV13	TGTGCCAGCAGCGCCTTTAGCGGGGGGGAGGATGAGCAGTTCTTC	CASSAFSGGEDEQFF
-	TRBJ2-3	TRBD1	TRBV12-3/TRBV12-4	TGTGCCAGCAGTTTAGGGGAGACAGGGCCATACAGCACAGATACGCAGTATTTT	CASSLGETGPYSTDTQYF
many	TRBJ1-1	-	TRBV4-1	TGCGCCAGCAGCCAGCGGCAAATGAACACTGAAGCTTTCTTT	CASSQRQMNTEAFF
-	TRBJ2-1	-	TRBV19	TGTGCCAGTACCGCGGACGGGACCTACAATGAGCAGTTCTTC	CASTADGTYNEQFF
many	TRBJ2-1	TRBD2	TRBV12-3/TRBV12-4	TGTGCCAGCAGTTTAGCGGCACTAGCGGGGCTCAATGAGCAGTTCTTC	CASSLAALAGLNEQFF
-	TRBJ2-7	-	TRBV27	TGTGCCAGCAGTCCCGGGGCGGGGGCCTTCTACGAGCAGTACTTC	CASSPGAGAFYEQYF
-	TRBJ2-7	-	TRBV6-2/TRBV6-3	TGTGCCAGCAGTGACCTGACTAGGGGGAGATACGAGCAGTACTTC	CASSDLTRGRYEQYF
-	TRBJ2-7	-	TRBV7-2	TGTGCCAGCAGCTTAGTAGGGCTCCAGCAGTACTTC	CASSLVGLQQYF
few	TRBJ2-7	-	TRBV29-1	TGCAGCGTTGGTTCGGGGGACCTCTCCTACGAGCAGTACTTC	CSVGSGDLSYEQYF
many	TRBJ2-3	-	TRBV7-8	TGTGCCAGCAGCTTAGCTGGCACAGGCGGTTCAGATACGCAGTATTTT	CASSLAGTGGSDTQYF
few	TRBJ1-2	-	TRBV29-1	TGCAGCGTTCCACATCAAGGACAGACTCACTATGGCTACACCTTC	CSVPHQGQTHYGYTF
once	TRBJ1-1	-	TRBV4-1	TGCGCCAGCAGCTCGCTAAAGGCTGAAGCTTTCTTT	CASSSLKAEAFF
-	TRBJ2-1	-	TRBV24-1	TGTGCCACCTGCGAGGGAGATGAGCAGTTCTTC	CATCEGDEQFF
few	TRBJ2-7	-	TRBV15	TGTGCCACCAGCGACCTCTCCTACGAGCAGTACTTC	CATSDLSYEQYF
few	TRBJ2-1	TRBD1	TRBV6-1	TGTGCCAGTAGACAGGGCCCAGGGGACAATGAGCAGTTCTTC	CASRQGPGDNEQFF
-	TRBJ1-5	-	TRBV7-8	TGTGCCAGCAGCTTAACGAAAAATCAGCCCCAGCATTTT	CASSLTKNQPQHF
few	TRBJ2-7	-	TRBV4-3	TGCGCCAGCAGCCAAGGCGGGACAGACTACGAGCAGTACTTC	CASSQGGTDYEQYF
few	TRBJ2-1	-	TRBV9	TGTGCCAGCAGCGTAGAGGGTAGCTACCCATACAATGAGCAGTTCTTC	CASSVEGSYPYNEQFF
-	TRBJ2-1	TRBD2	TRBV5-6	TGTGCCAGCAGCTCACCGACTAGCGATTACTACAATGAGCAGTTCTTC	CASSSPTSDYYNEQFF
-	TRBJ2-1	-	TRBV11-2	TGTGCCAGCAGCTTAGGCCTGGGAACCTCGGAAGTCTACAATGAGCAGTTCTTC	CASSLGLGTSEVYNEQFF
-	TRBJ2-7	TRBD2	TRBV4-1	TGCGCCAGCAGCCAACAGACTAGCGGGTCCTCCTACGAGCAGTACTTC	CASSQQTSGSSYEQYF
many	TRBJ2-1	-	TRBV29-1	TGCAGCGTGTACCCCGGGGTTGATTTGAATGAGCAGTTCTTC	CSVYPGVDLNEQFF
-	TRBJ1-1	-	TRBV7-9	TGTGCCAGCAGCTTACCGTGGGAAAACACTGAAGCTTTCTTT	CASSLPWENTEAFF
few	TRBJ2-7	TRBD1	TRBV5-1	TGCGCCAGCAGCTGGGGCCGGAGAGAGGGGGCCCGTTACGAGCAGTACTTC	CASSWGRREGARYEQYF
few	TRBJ2-3	-	TRBV11-1	TGTGCCAGCAGCTCCCCCGAAGATGGGGCCCTCGGCACAGATACGCAGTATTTT	CASSSPEDGALGTDTQYF
-	TRBJ2-3	-	TRBV27	TGTGCCAGCGGTCTAGTGCCCCTCTGGACTAGCACAGATACGCAGTATTTT	CASGLVPLWTSTDTQYF
-	TRBJ2-1	-	TRBV2	TGTGCCAGCAGTGAAGTAGGGGGCAATGAGCAGTTCTTC	CASSEVGGNEQFF
-	TRBJ2-5	TRBD1	TRBV11-1	TGTGCCAGCAGCTTACTACAGGGGGCACAAGAGACCCAGTACTTC	CASSLLQGAQETQYF
-	TRBJ1-2	-	TRBV28	TGTGCCAGCAGACGACAGGTTTACTATGGCTACACCTTC	CASRRQVYYGYTF
few	TRBJ2-7	-	TRBV29-1	TGCAGCGTTGAATTTGGGTCTAGTGTCGAGCAGTACTTC	CSVEFGSSVEQYF
few	TRBJ2-3	-	TRBV4-1	TGCGCCAGCAGCCAATTACTGATTCAGACAGATACGCAGTATTTT	CASSQLLIQTDTQYF
few	TRBJ2-2	-	TRBV9	TGTGCCAGCAGCGTACTGAGCGATAACACCGGGGAGCTGTTTTTT	CASSVLSDNTGELFF
many	TRBJ2-7	-	TRBV3-1	TGTGCCAGCAGCCAAGACAGCCCCTACGAGCAGTACTTC	CASSQDSPYEQYF
-	TRBJ2-5	TRBD1	TRBV6-1	TGTGCCAGCAGTACCGGGACAGGGGAATTTCCCTGGGAGACCCAGTACTTC	CASSTGTGEFPWETQYF
-	TRBJ2-7	TRBD2	TRBV20-1	TGCAGTGCTAGAGAGGCGGGAGGGGGCTACGAGCAGTACTTC	CSAREAGGGYEQYF
-	TRBJ1-1	TRBD1	TRBV7-3	TGTGCCAGCAGCCCTACAGGGGGAGGAAACACTGAAGCTTTCTTT	CASSPTGGGNTEAFF
few	TRBJ1-1	TRBD1	TRBV30	TGTGCCTGGAGTATGGGACAGGGGGCTTTCTTT	CAWSMGQGAFF
few	TRBJ2-1	TRBD2	TRBV4-1	TGCGCCAGCAGCCCCCACCCCGGGGTGACTAGCGGGAGAAAGGAGAATGAGCAGTTCTTC	CASSPHPGVTSGRKENEQFF
-	TRBJ1-1	-	TRBV6-1	TGTGCCAGCAGCACCCTGTCGGGGGCGGACACTGAAGCTTTCTTT	CASSTLSGADTEAFF
-	TRBJ2-7	TRBD1	TRBV3-1	TGTGCCAGCAGCTTAGGACAGGTAGGTTACGAGCAGTACTTC	CASSLGQVGYEQYF
few	TRBJ2-7	-	TRBV12-3/TRBV12-4	TGTGCCAGCAGCCCAACCTTGGCAGCCACGACCTACGAGCAGCACTTC	CASSPTLAATTYEQHF
few	TRBJ2-1	TRBD2	TRBV19	TGTGCCAGTAGTCCTCGGACTAGCGGGTCCCCTAATCACAATGAGCAGTTCTTC	CASSPRTSGSPNHNEQFF
-	TRBJ2-7	-	TRBV10-3	TGTGCCATCAGTGAGGAACAACCCTACGAGCAGTACTTC	CAISEEQPYEQYF